The 25 T cell receptor beta chains listed next were all sequenced from one sample in a study of shared clonotypes between healthy human individuals. Sequencing used immunoSEQ multiplex PCR; TCRdb keeps in-frame clones, though not all of them. The sample includes about 770,000 clones, roughly two thirds of them seen just once. The sample was memory CD4+ T cells sorted from blood. The subset: CD45RA-negative fraction. The receptor set was obtained from a woman under 40 in good health.

This clone was detected only once. The CDR3 spells CASSTDGSSYEQYF. The CDR3 DNA sequence: TGCGCCAGCAGCACAGACGGGAGTTCCTACGAGCAGTACTTC. J is TRBJ2-7 and V is TRBV5-1; tentatively, D is TRBD2 (6 bases). Germline-derived CDR1 and CDR2 are SGHRS and YFSETQ. The CDR3 covers 14 residues. Trimming took off 4 bases at V and 1 base at J, with 12 bases between the two ends. Full variable domain (remainder filled in from reference TRBV5-1 and TRBJ2-7): KAGVTQTPRYLIKTRGQQVTLSCSPISGHRSVSWYQQTPGQGLQFLFEYFSETQRNKGNFPGRFSGRQFSNSRSEMNVSTLELGDSALYLCASSTDGSSYEQYFGPGTRLTVT.

This chain links TRBV5-4 with TRBJ1-1; unclear D gene. V dropped 0 bases and J dropped 8 bases, with 14 bases sitting between them. This CDR3 contains 14 residues. Germline V CDR1 and CDR2: SGHNT, YYREEE (reference sequence). CDR3 in DNA: TGTGCCAGCAGCTTGGTGGGGTTTCGGACCGAAGCTTTCTTT. Protein sequence: CASSLVGFRTEAFF.

This clone has only one observation. The chain's CDR3 is CASSENPWTGGREQYF. The CDR3 DNA reads as TGTGCCAGCAGTGAGAACCCCTGGACAGGGGGCCGGGAGCAGTACTTC. The chain joins TRBV6-1 to TRBJ2-7; 11 positions match TRBD1. Germline V CDR1 and CDR2: MNHNS, SASEGT. The CDR3 is 16 residues long. With 3 bases clipped from V and 7 bases from J, the junction kept 11 bases outside the gene matches.

There are a few counts of this clone. This chain connects TRBV27 to TRBJ2-7, with 7 bases matching TRBD2. This CDR3 is built from 15 residues. Germline lookup yields CDR1 MNHEY and CDR2 SMNVEV (reference sequence). Trimming removed 2 bases from V and 4 bases from J; junction bases left unmatched: 8. The CDR3 sequence is CASSLRSGVTYEQYF. CDR3 sequence (DNA): TGTGCCAGCAGTTTAAGGAGCGGGGTGACTTACGAGCAGTACTTC.

This clone has a handful of counts. The chain joins TRBV27 to TRBJ2-3; weak D call: TRBD1 (6 bases). The CDR3 is made up of 14 amino acids. V was shortened by 5 bases and J by 3 bases, with 12 bases between the two germline ends. Germline V CDR1 and CDR2: MNHEY, SMNVEV (reference sequence). In nucleotides, the CDR3 is TGTGCCAGCAGTCTAGGTAGGGGGACAGATACGCAGTATTTT. It codes for CASSLGRGTDTQYF.

The CDR3 protein is CASNRQGEAFF. CDR3 DNA sequence: TGTGCCAGTAATCGACAGGGGGAAGCTTTCTTT. J is TRBJ1-1 and V is TRBV19, with 8 bases that match TRBD1. There are 11 residues in the CDR3. The V gene's germline CDR1 is LNHDA and CDR2 SQIVND (reference sequence). V lost 7 bases to trimming and J lost 8 bases; unmatched junction nucleotides: 3.

The V gene is TRBV30, the J gene TRBJ2-5, with a tentative D call TRBD2 (5 bases). With the DNA end fitting TRBJ2-7 better, the J assignment may be wrong. This CDR3 has 12 residues. Germline V gene lookup returns CDR1 GTSNPN and CDR2 SVGIG (reference sequence). CDR3 in amino acids: CAWSERSGEQYF. The CDR3 nucleotides read TGTGCCTGGAGTGAGAGGAGCGGCGAGCAGTACTTC.

V usage is TRBV4-2 and J usage is TRBJ2-7; 9 nucleotides agree with TRBD1. CDR3 length: 14 residues. The V gene end was trimmed by 4 bases and the J gene end by 2 bases; junction bases not matched to a gene: 3. Germline-derived CDR1 and CDR2 are LGHNA and YNFKEQ. CDR3 loop: CASSRGQGTYEQYF. CDR3 DNA sequence: TGTGCCAGCAGCCGCGGACAGGGGACCTACGAGCAGTACTTC.

J is TRBJ1-4 and V is TRBV5-1, with 8 bases identical to TRBD1. Trimming at V came to 4 bases and at J to 5 bases, leaving 7 bases not matched to a gene. This CDR3 comprises 15 residues. The germline V gene has CDR1 SGHRS and CDR2 YFSETQ. For the CDR3, the DNA is TGCGCCAGCAGCGCCGGACAGGGAGAGAATGAAAAACTGTTTTTT. As protein: CASSAGQGENEKLFF.

The gene calls are TRBV6-4 and TRBJ2-3, with 9 nucleotides matching TRBD2. CDR3 length: 16 amino acids. Trimming cost V 10 bases and J 6 bases; bases outside gene matches: 17. Germline V CDR1 and CDR2: MRHNA, SNTAGT. The CDR3 sequence is CAIPGTREGRRDTQYF. The DNA of the CDR3 is TGTGCCATCCCCGGGACGCGGGAGGGCCGCAGGGATACGCAGTATTTT.

The sample holds a few counts of this clone. This chain uses TRBV19 with TRBJ2-3, with a weak D call TRBD1 (5 bases). Trimming removed 9 bases from V and 6 bases from J, with 13 bases in between. Germline loops: CDR1 LNHDA, CDR2 SQIVND (reference sequence). This CDR3 contains 12 residues. The CDR3, as DNA: TGTGCCAGCGCTGGGCCAGGGGATACGCAGTATTTT. Its protein product is CASAGPGDTQYF.

The CDR3 is CSVESQSAGELFF. The CDR3 coding sequence is TGCAGCGTTGAAAGTCAGTCCGCCGGGGAGCTGTTTTTT. The chain is built from TRBV29-1 and TRBJ2-2; D remains unclear. The germline V gene has CDR1 SQVTM and CDR2 ANQGSEA. The germline V and J ends were trimmed by 2 bases and 6 bases, with 10 bases remaining between them. This CDR3 comprises 13 residues.

This rearrangement joins TRBV10-2 to TRBJ2-1; 10 bases agree with TRBD2. CDR3 length equals 15 residues. Germline V lookup: CDR1 WSHSY, CDR2 SAAADI. The junction had 1 base not matched to a gene; V was cut back by 3 bases and J by 2 bases. CDR3 loop: CASSELAGPYNEQFF. Here the CDR3 DNA reads TGCGCCAGCAGTGAACTAGCGGGGCCCTACAATGAGCAGTTCTTC.

Here the CDR3 DNA reads TGTGCCAGCAGTAGCGACAGGGCGCAAGAGACCCAGTACTTC. Amino acid sequence: CASSSDRAQETQYF. The rearrangement uses TRBV27 and TRBJ2-5; 7 bases map to TRBD1. Unmatched junction bases numbered 5, after V lost 5 bases and J lost 2 bases. The CDR3 has 14 residues. The V gene's germline CDR1 is MNHEY and CDR2 SMNVEV (reference sequence).

For this clone: The sample carries other DNA sequences with the same CDR3. The rearrangement uses TRBV5-1 and TRBJ2-2; 9 bases line up with TRBD1. V lost 3 bases to trimming and J lost 4 bases; unmatched junction nucleotides: 1. Per germline, CDR1 SGHRS and CDR2 YFSETQ. This CDR3 contains 14 residues. The CDR3 loop is CASSWGQGTGELFF. The CDR3 nucleotides are TGCGCCAGCAGCTGGGGACAGGGCACCGGGGAGCTGTTTTTT. The full variable domain, with the rest looked up from reference TRBV5-1 and TRBJ2-2, is KAGVTQTPRYLIKTRGQQVTLSCSPISGHRSVSWYQQTPGQGLQFLFEYFSETQRNKGNFPGRFSGRQFSNSRSEMNVSTLELGDSALYLCASSWGQGTGELFFGEGSRLTVL.

This chain links TRBV5-1 with TRBJ2-7; 7 bases are shared with TRBD1. V gave up 7 bases and J gave up 1 base; unmatched junction bases: 11. This CDR3 has 15 amino acids. Germline V CDR1 and CDR2: SGHRS, YFSETQ. The DNA for the CDR3 is TGCGCCAGCGTCCTTACAGGGGTAGGGTCCTACGAGCAGTACTTC. Translation: CASVLTGVGSYEQYF.

This clone has only a few counts. V usage is TRBV2 and J usage is TRBJ1-1, with TRBD1 identical over 9 bases. The CDR3 contains 14 residues. The trim removed 7 bases at V and 6 bases at J, leaving 9 bases unmatched. Per germline, CDR1 SNHLY and CDR2 FYNNEI. The CDR3 is CASNTGQGIPEAFF. The CDR3 coding sequence is TGTGCCAGCAATACGGGACAGGGAATACCTGAAGCTTTCTTT.

This chain joins TRBV29-1 and TRBJ2-1; D unclear. With 7 bases removed from V and 5 bases from J, the gap between germline ends came to 12 bases. This CDR3 comprises 12 residues. Per germline, CDR1 SQVTM and CDR2 ANQGSEA. CDR3 sequence: CSAGVGNNEQFF. CDR3 in DNA: TGCAGCGCTGGGGTCGGAAACAATGAGCAGTTCTTC.

This clone has a handful of counts. The chain couples TRBV29-1 to TRBJ2-3; 7 bases agree with TRBD2. V lost 8 bases, J lost 4 bases, and 12 bases stayed unmatched. This CDR3 has 14 residues. The V gene's germline CDR1 is SQVTM and CDR2 ANQGSEA. CDR3 in amino acids: CSLVQAGVADTQYF. The CDR3 nucleotides read TGCAGCCTAGTTCAGGCGGGAGTAGCAGATACGCAGTATTTT.

The chain employs TRBV30 and TRBJ1-1; no clear D gene. CDR3 size: 15 residues. V was clipped by 2 bases and J by 3 bases, with 16 bases between them. The germline gives CDR1 GTSNPN, CDR2 SVGIG (reference sequence). DNA for the CDR3: TGTGCCTGGAGTACGTCCAGGACCGGATACACTGAAGCTTTCTTT. Translated, it gives CAWSTSRTGYTEAFF. Full variable domain (outside the CDR3, taken from reference TRBV30 and TRBJ1-1): SQTIHQWPATLVQPVGSPLSLECTVEGTSNPNLYWYRQAAGRGLQLLFYSVGIGQISSEVPQNLSASRPQDRQFILSSKKLLLSDSGFYLCAWSTSRTGYTEAFFGQGTRLTVV.

This clone was counted between two and nine times. The chain links TRBV11-2 to TRBJ1-5; D ambiguous. The CDR3 loop spans 13 amino acids. V shed 2 bases and J shed 3 bases, with 5 bases lying between them. CDR1 and CDR2 from the germline V gene are SGHAT and FQNNGV. This chain's CDR3 is CASSLSINQPQHF. For the CDR3, the DNA is TGTGCCAGCAGCTTATCGATCAATCAGCCCCAGCATTTT.

This rearrangement joins TRBV7-9 to TRBJ2-1, with D perhaps being TRBD1 or TRBD2 (5 bases each). This CDR3 is 14 amino acids long. Trimming stripped 5 bases from V and 10 bases from J, with 18 bases between. Per the germline V gene, CDR1 is SEHNR and CDR2 is FQNEAQ (reference sequence). In DNA form, the CDR3 reads TGTGCCAGCAGCACGATCGGGGCCCTCAGGGAGCAGTTCTTC. Translated, it gives CASSTIGALREQFF.

This sequence joins TRBV19 and TRBJ2-1, with TRBD2 matching 9 bases. Germline V gives CDR1 LNHDA, CDR2 SQIVND (reference sequence). Germline trimming cut 6 bases from V and 5 bases from J; bases unmatched to any gene: 11. The length of the CDR3 is 16 residues. The CDR3 region is CASRSGLTSGHNEQFF. Here the CDR3 DNA reads TGTGCCAGTAGGAGTGGGTTGACTAGCGGTCACAATGAGCAGTTCTTC.

This clone was counted many times. The chain combines TRBV5-1 with TRBJ2-7, with 7 nucleotides matching TRBD2. The CDR3 length is 15 residues. Trimming cost V 2 bases and J 3 bases; bases outside gene matches: 8. Germline values: CDR1 SGHRS, CDR2 YFSETQ. CDR3 DNA: TGCGCCAGCAGCTTCGGACGGGGGGAACTCTACGAGCAGTACTTC. It yields the protein CASSFGRGELYEQYF.

V gene TRBV19 combines with J gene TRBJ1-5, with a tentative D call TRBD1 (5 bases). This CDR3 comprises 15 residues. Germline CDR1 and CDR2: LNHDA and SQIVND (reference sequence). V lost 5 bases and J 1 base, leaving 12 bases between the germline ends. CDR3 bases: TGTGCCAGTAGTGGGGCCAGGGTAAGCAATCAGCCCCAGCATTTT. This gives the protein CASSGARVSNQPQHF.